These T cell receptor beta chains were read from a single sample in a study of T-cell reconstitution after alpha-beta-depleted transplantation in children. TCRdb re-derived calls from the PCR reads in MiXCR, one entry per CDR3 protein. The data hold hundreds of thousands of distinct CDR3 sequences, with roughly 23% observed a single time. Specimen: PBMCs, mostly from graft donor cells, collected 360 days after TCRalphabeta/CD19-depleted stem cell transplant. The receptors originated from a boy less than two years old who had a stem cell transplant for acute myeloid leukemia, so the T cells may come from the graft donor. Both conserved end residues are trimmed from each CDR3.

v_gene	j_gene	CDR3aa
TRBV25-1	TRBJ2-5	ASSRPHAGETQY
TRBV28	TRBJ1-6	ASSGQVDSPLH
TRBV10-3	TRBJ2-1	AISEGTDEQF
TRBV7-9	TRBJ2-7	ASSGRGRGLEQY
TRBV28	TRBJ2-5	ASSPWTGRVETQY
TRBV7-2	TRBJ2-1	ASSLTSTRREQF
TRBV20-1	TRBJ2-1	SARAPGLAGGREQF
TRBV20-1	TRBJ2-1	SARGYEQF
TRBV7-2	TRBJ2-3	ASSLVSGRTDTQY
TRBV1	TRBJ2-6	TSSPDRPQGSGANVLT
TRBV11-2	TRBJ2-3	ASSPLITSGDTDTQY
TRBV12-3/TRBV12-4	TRBJ2-7	ASSAVQHGDYEQY
TRBV7-2	TRBJ2-7	ASSSLSGAYYEQY
TRBV6-5	TRBJ1-5	ASSYMEAPNQPQH
TRBV4-2	TRBJ2-2	ASGGLENTGELF
TRBV5-5	TRBJ2-3	ASSLAAVPTDTQY
TRBV5-1	TRBJ1-1	ASSLDRIMNTEAF
TRBV6-5	TRBJ2-7	ASSYSTTGSEQY
TRBV29-1	TRBJ2-5	SVRRVGGQETQY
TRBV29-1	TRBJ1-1	SALSESGTEAF
TRBV12-3/TRBV12-4	TRBJ1-1	ASSPGRVGEAF
TRBV27	TRBJ2-2	ASSDYRDGELF
TRBV12-3/TRBV12-4	TRBJ2-3	ASSHPLAGRGGTDTQY
TRBV15	TRBJ1-1	ATSRDGTILKAF
TRBV7-9	TRBJ1-2	ASSSPGDRRYGYT
TRBV29-1	TRBJ2-1	SVEVGGNYNEQF
TRBV5-6	TRBJ1-2	ASSLVASSSGYT
TRBV29-1	TRBJ2-7	SAGSGVSYEQY
TRBV5-1	TRBJ2-1	ASSFWGAGGDEQF